The source of this TCR beta chain is a study of cytomegalovirus exposure and HLA in healthy donors. The CDR3 runs to 16 residues. V shed 5 bases, J shed 5 bases, and the junction held 9 bases outside the gene matches. From germline, CDR1 is MNHNY and CDR2 SVGAGI (reference sequence). 13 Jbeta primers and 60 Vbeta primers were used for the PCR. Repertoires were generated with immunoSEQ multiplex PCR, while TCRdb's copy carries only in-frame clones and drops some. Altogether about 180,000 clones are present, around 79% being singletons, with the ten largest covering around 0.69%. This chain links TRBV6-6 with TRBJ2-7; TRBD2 matches 13 bases. Sequencing input: PBMCs. This sequence originates from a woman in her 40s in good health and CMV-seronegative. This chain's CDR3 is CASSRTSGSGFNEQYF. Here the CDR3 DNA reads TGTGCCAGCAGTCGGACTAGCGGGAGCGGGTTCAACGAGCAGTACTTC.